This paragraph covers one T cell receptor (beta chain) sequence. Time point indicated: baseline pretreatment blood. Treatment noted: 15 Gy SBRT to primary tumor, nephrectomy 4 weeks later. The data originate from a study of radiation and T cells in renal cell carcinoma. Trimming removed 0 bases from V and 3 bases from J; junction bases left unmatched: 2. CDR3 length equals 14 residues. Germline CDR1 and CDR2: MGHDK and SYGVNS. Profiling relied on immunoSEQ multiplex PCR, and the TCRdb table lists in-frame clones only, not all of them. This table holds 40,000 to 50,000 clones, 65% to 90% found once. The rearrangement uses TRBV25-1 and TRBJ2-7; 7 bases are a match to TRBD1. The sequence came from a woman aged 65 to 85 with renal cell carcinoma. This specimen consisted of blood, obtained from a patient whose treatment included radiotherapy and nephrectomy. CDR3 nucleotides: TGTGCCAGCAGTGAATATGGACAGGTCTACGAGCAGTACTTC. Amino acid sequence: CASSEYGQVYEQYF.